This TCR beta chain was profiled in a study of blood T cell repertoires in COVID-19. Study-level information: Sample material is recorded as cDNA or gDNA derived from T cells, B-cell-depleted T cells, or PBMCs.

This clone appeared once. V gave up 0 bases and J gave up 3 bases, with 9 bases separating them. This CDR3 is 14 amino acids long. CDR1 and CDR2 from the germline V gene are SGHAT and FQNNGV. Grouping used clinical history reported by participants in a survey and questionnaire. Authors' processing steps: Reference gene primer amplification yielded estimated nucleated cell counts. Generated by immunoSEQ multiplex PCR, the TCRdb table keeps only in-frame clones and is missing some. That table gives V, J and clone size, and the DNA gave D and trimming. This table has some 200,000 clones, about 80% appearing once.

The receptor was derived from a woman in her sixties with acute COVID-19. The chain combines TRBV11-2 with TRBJ2-7, with TRBD2 as a possible D gene (5 bases). Specimen: PBMCs or T cells enriched from blood (not recorded which). The CDR3 region is CASSLEGRGYEQYF. The CDR3 DNA follows: TGTGCCAGCAGCTTAGAAGGCCGGGGCTACGAGCAGTACTTC. The entire variable domain, with the rest obtained from reference TRBV11-2 and TRBJ2-7, is as follows: EAGVAQSPRYKIIEKRQSVAFWCNPISGHATLYWYQQILGQGPKLLIQFQNNGVVDDSQLPKDRFSAERLKGVDSTLKIQPAKLEDSAVYLCASSLEGRGYEQYFGPGTRLTVT.